This T cell receptor (beta chain) appears in the sequencing data of a study of T-cell reconstitution after alpha-beta-depleted transplantation in children. CDR3 size: 14 residues. Trimming stripped 6 bases from V and 6 bases from J, with 18 bases between. Germline values: CDR1 DFQATT, CDR2 SNEGSKA (reference sequence). As it was prepared, the TCRbeta library received unique molecular identifiers. MiXCR, applied by TCRdb to the PCR reads, yields one record per CDR3 protein. This table holds some 290,000 distinct CDR3 sequences, more than 9% found once. The chain recombines TRBV20-1 with TRBJ2-1; the D call may be TRBD1 or TRBD2 (7 bases each). The source is a human donor who donated a stem cell graft to a child with SCID. The specimen comprised PBMCs from the stem cell graft donor, sampled from the stem cell graft. The CDR3: CSASQGGAFNEQFF. CDR3 in DNA: TGCAGTGCAAGTCAGGGGGGGGCGTTCAATGAGCAGTTCTTC.